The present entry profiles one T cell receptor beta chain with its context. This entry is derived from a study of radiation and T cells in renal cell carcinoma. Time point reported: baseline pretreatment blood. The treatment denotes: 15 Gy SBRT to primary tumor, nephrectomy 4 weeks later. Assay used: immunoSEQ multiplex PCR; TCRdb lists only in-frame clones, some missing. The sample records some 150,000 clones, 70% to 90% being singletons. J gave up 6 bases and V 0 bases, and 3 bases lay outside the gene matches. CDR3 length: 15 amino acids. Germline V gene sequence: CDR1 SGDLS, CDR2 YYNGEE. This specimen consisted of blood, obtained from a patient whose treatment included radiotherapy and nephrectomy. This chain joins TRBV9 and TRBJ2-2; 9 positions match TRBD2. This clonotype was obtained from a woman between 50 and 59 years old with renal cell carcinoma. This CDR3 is CASSVGPSGAGELFF. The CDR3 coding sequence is TGTGCCAGCAGCGTAGGCCCTAGCGGGGCCGGGGAGCTGTTTTTT.